This T cell receptor beta chain was obtained from a study of T cell responses to AZD1222 COVID-19 vaccine. Study findings and constraints: Every sample of the repertoires postdated the peak T cell response.

The data were produced by immunoSEQ multiplex PCR, yet TCRdb's version contains in-frame clones alone and is incomplete. The repertoire holds more than 130,000 clones, with about nine tenths as singletons. With respect to this clone: The antigen is undetermined.

The sequence was collected from an adult in good health. The source was peripheral blood, collected on day 0 of AZD1222 vaccination.

The CDR3 nucleotides are TGTGCCAGCAGCGTAACTAGCGGGATGGGTACAGATACGCAGTATTTT. This gives the protein CASSVTSGMGTDTQYF. The chain links TRBV9 to TRBJ2-3; 10 bases map to TRBD2. CDR3 length: 16 residues. Germline CDR1 and CDR2: SGDLS and YYNGEE. V was pared by 1 base and J by 3 bases, with 5 bases of the junction left unmatched.